One sample yielded the 13 T cell receptor beta chains listed below, sequenced in a study of shared clonotypes between healthy human individuals. The protocol was immunoSEQ multiplex PCR, while the TCRdb copy is restricted to in-frame clones and leaves out a portion. The table includes about 1,900,000 clones, about 95% detected once. Cells designated naive CD8 were CD45RO-negative and were positively selected for CCR7, with terminally differentiated effector memory CD45RA+ cells excluded. Sequenced: naive CD8+ T cells sorted from blood. The receptors come from a man in his late teens or twenties in good health.

The gene calls are TRBV27 and TRBJ2-1, with TRBD2 matching 8 bases. V gave up 2 bases and J gave up 2 bases; unmatched junction bases: 5. This CDR3 has 16 residues. Germline V gene lookup returns CDR1 MNHEY and CDR2 SMNVEV (reference sequence). CDR3 sequence: CASSLTAGVTYNEQFF. DNA of the CDR3: TGTGCCAGCAGTTTAACAGCGGGGGTTACCTACAATGAGCAGTTCTTC.

The rearrangement uses TRBV7-2 and TRBJ1-1; tentative D call: TRBD1 (5 bases). With 5 bases removed from V and 4 bases from J, the gap between germline ends came to 20 bases. The germline V gene has CDR1 SGHTA and CDR2 FQGNSA. CDR3 length equals 16 residues. This chain's CDR3 is CASSISPRGEGTEAFF. CDR3 nucleotides: TGTGCCAGCAGCATATCGCCCCGGGGCGAGGGCACTGAAGCTTTCTTT.

V usage is TRBV15 and J usage is TRBJ1-2; D is undetermined. Trimming removed 2 bases from V and 8 bases from J, with 21 bases in between. This CDR3 has 16 amino acids. Looked up from germline, CDR1 is LNHNV and CDR2 is YYDKDF (reference sequence). The CDR3 here is CATSRTLREASGGYTF. Here the CDR3 DNA reads TGTGCCACCAGCAGAACCCTGAGAGAGGCCTCGGGAGGCTACACCTTC.

The J gene is TRBJ2-2, the V gene TRBV7-9; TRBD2 agrees at 7 bases. The CDR3 is 16 amino acids. CDR1 and CDR2 (germline): SEHNR, FQNEAQ (reference sequence). V lost 4 bases and J lost 1; bases outside the gene matches: 6. Written as DNA, the CDR3 is TGTGCCAGCAGCTCCCGGGACTACGTGAACACCGGGGAGCTGTTTTTT. This gives the protein CASSSRDYVNTGELFF.

This clone was recorded once. The rearrangement uses TRBV25-1 and TRBJ2-7; D remains ambiguous. Trimming cost V 1 base and J 0 bases, with 7 bases left between them. This CDR3 has 14 amino acids. CDR1 MGHDK and CDR2 SYGVNS come from the germline V gene. DNA of the CDR3: TGTGCCAGCAGTGAATGGTCCCTCTCCTACGAGCAGTACTTC. The encoded protein is CASSEWSLSYEQYF.

This rearrangement joins TRBV30 to TRBJ2-7; 8 bases align to TRBD2. This CDR3 has 14 amino acids. Germline CDR1 reads GTSNPN; CDR2 reads SVGIG (reference sequence). V shed 0 bases and J 5 bases; nucleotides not matched to a gene: 6. The CDR3 DNA reads as TGTGCCTGGAGTGTACAGCGGGAGTCCCACGAGCAGTACTTC. This encodes CAWSVQRESHEQYF.

Comment on this clone: Germline is not matched at one junction end, which may reflect a read error. V is TRBV7-7 and J is TRBJ2-1; 9 bases agree with TRBD1. In germline, CDR1 is SSHAT, CDR2 FNYEAQ (reference sequence). There are 13 residues in the CDR3. The CDR3 DNA sequence: TGTGCTAGCAGTTACAGGGGGCTCGATGAGCAGTTCTTC. It translates to CASSYRGLDEQFF. The complete variable domain, with remaining parts taken from reference TRBV7-7 and TRBJ2-1, reads GAGVSQSPRYKVTKRGQDVTLRCDPISSHATLYWYQQALGQGPEFLTYFNYEAQPDKSGLPSDRFSAERPEGSISTLTIQRTEQRDSAMYRCASSYRGLDEQFFGPGTRLTVL.

This clone was observed a few times. The V gene is TRBV28, the J gene TRBJ1-2; no reliable D call. Germline V gene lookup returns CDR1 MDHEN and CDR2 SYDVKM. The CDR3 is 11 residues long. Trimming removed 3 bases from V and 6 bases from J, with 5 bases in between. The CDR3 here is CASSLGNGYTF. CDR3 sequence (DNA): TGTGCCAGCAGTTTGGGCAATGGCTACACCTTC.

CDR3 nucleotides: TGTGCCAGCAGTTCCCCACGAGCGGGAAACACTGAAGCTTTCTTT. This codes for CASSSPRAGNTEAFF. The genes are TRBV6-5 and TRBJ1-1; D call uncertain. The germline V gene has CDR1 MNHEY and CDR2 SVGAGI. The CDR3 consists of 15 residues. Trimming removed 4 bases at V and 2 bases at J, with 14 bases between.

This rearrangement joins TRBV10-3 to TRBJ2-3; D unclear. The germline V gene encodes CDR1 ENHRY and CDR2 SYGVKD. With 10 bases removed from V and 0 bases from J, the gap between germline ends came to 14 bases. The CDR3 length is 14 residues. The CDR3 DNA follows: TGTGCCACCGAGGACCCCGCTAGCACAGATACGCAGTATTTT. Its translation is CATEDPASTDTQYF.

The V and J genes are TRBV2 and TRBJ1-2, with D uncertain. The length of the CDR3 is 10 residues. Trimming removed 2 bases at V and 8 bases at J, with 3 bases between. The germline V gene has CDR1 SNHLY and CDR2 FYNNEI. The DNA of the CDR3 is TGTGCCAGCAGTGAATTCGGCTACACCTTC. This gives the protein CASSEFGYTF.

The rearrangement links TRBV6-6 to TRBJ2-1; weak D call: TRBD2 (6 bases). In germline, CDR1 is MNHNY, CDR2 SVGAGI (reference sequence). The CDR3 has 15 residues. V was cut by 1 base and J by 8 bases, with 15 bases left in between. The CDR3 is CASSYFGGERHEQFF. CDR3 sequence (DNA): TGTGCCAGCAGTTACTTTGGCGGGGAGAGGCATGAGCAGTTCTTC.

Points on this clone: Different DNA sequences within this sample yield the same CDR3. V and J are TRBV29-1 and TRBJ2-7; 7 positions match TRBD1. CDR1 is SQVTM and CDR2 is ANQGSEA in the germline V gene. This CDR3 has 13 amino acids. Unmatched junction bases numbered 4, after V lost 3 bases and J lost 2 bases. The CDR3 sequence is CSVEDGTAYEQYF. The DNA for the CDR3 is TGCAGCGTTGAGGACGGGACAGCCTACGAGCAGTACTTC.